Each of the 5 T cell receptor beta chains below was sequenced from the same sample in a study of cytomegalovirus exposure and HLA in healthy donors. The PCR used 60 Vbeta and 13 Jbeta primers. Measured with immunoSEQ multiplex PCR; TCRdb has only the in-frame clones, and not every one. The sample gives about 120,000 clones, about 73% of which show up once; about 3.3% is in the top ten. Sample: PBMCs. The receptors originated from a woman in her twenties or thirties in good health and CMV-seropositive.

The V and J genes are TRBV5-1 and TRBJ1-1, with D tentatively TRBD1 (6 bases). Germline CDR1 SGHRS, CDR2 YFSETQ. Deletions cut 5 bases from V and 1 base from J, with 18 bases between. The CDR3 is 16 residues long. CDR3 DNA sequence: TGCGCCAGCAGACGAACAGGGTCCCTGGGGAACACTGAAGCTTTCTTT. This gives the protein CASRRTGSLGNTEAFF.

V usage is TRBV10-3 and J usage is TRBJ2-7; maybe TRBD2 (5 bases). The CDR3 runs 11 residues. V was pared by 10 bases and J by 7 bases, with 14 bases between. Germline loops: CDR1 ENHRY, CDR2 SYGVKD. CDR3: CATGSSGEQYF. The DNA of the CDR3 is TGTGCCACGGGGAGTTCTGGTGAGCAGTACTTC.

The J gene is TRBJ1-1, the V gene TRBV4-1, with D maybe TRBD1 (6 bases). This CDR3 is built from 16 residues. The V end was cut by 1 base, the J end by 0 bases, with 12 bases between. The germline CDR1 and CDR2 sequences are MGHRA and YSYEKL. CDR3 coding DNA: TGCGCCAGCAGCCAAGTGGCAGGGGTGGTGAACACTGAAGCTTTCTTT. This translates into CASSQVAGVVNTEAFF.

The rearrangement joins TRBV7-2 to TRBJ1-2; D is perhaps TRBD1 (6 bases). Germline V gene sequence: CDR1 SGHTA, CDR2 FQGNSA. There are 12 residues in the CDR3. V lost 6 bases, J lost 8 bases, and 13 bases lay in between. The CDR3 sequence: CASRWGRGGYTF. CDR3 bases: TGTGCCAGCAGATGGGGGCGCGGGGGCTACACCTTC.

This chain connects TRBV2 to TRBJ1-2; TRBD1 agrees at 8 bases. The trim removed 3 bases at V and 3 bases at J, leaving 3 bases unmatched. The CDR3 spans 14 residues. Per the germline V gene, CDR1 is SNHLY and CDR2 is FYNNEI. The CDR3 spells CASSEQGAHYGYTF. The CDR3 nucleotides are TGTGCCAGCAGTGAGCAGGGGGCCCACTATGGCTACACCTTC.